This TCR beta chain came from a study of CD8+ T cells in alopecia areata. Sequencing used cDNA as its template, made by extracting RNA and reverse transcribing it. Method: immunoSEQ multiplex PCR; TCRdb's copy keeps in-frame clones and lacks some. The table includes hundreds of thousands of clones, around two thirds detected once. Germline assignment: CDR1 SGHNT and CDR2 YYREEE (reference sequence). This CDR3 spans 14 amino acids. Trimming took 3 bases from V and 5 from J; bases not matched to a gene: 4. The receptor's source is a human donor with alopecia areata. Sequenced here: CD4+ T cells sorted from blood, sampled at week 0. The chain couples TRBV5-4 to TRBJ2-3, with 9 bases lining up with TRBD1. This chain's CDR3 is CASSSQTGGDTQYF. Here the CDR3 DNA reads TGTGCCAGCAGCTCTCAGACAGGGGGAGATACGCAGTATTTT.